The 5 T cell receptor beta chains given below trace back to one sample, sequenced in a study of T cells in Graves' hyperthyroidism and ophthalmopathy. Researchers amplified the TCR beta CDR3 regions from RNA transcripts. First-round RT-PCR with HTBI primers amplified the TCR CDR3 region. TCRdb fed the multiplex PCR reads into MiXCR, producing one record per CDR3 protein. Among a few hundred thousand distinct CDR3 sequences listed, around 43% were seen once. Sequenced input: peripheral blood or thyroid tissue (not recorded which). These receptors originate from an adult woman with Graves' disease, either hyperthyroidism or ophthalmopathy (not recorded which).

The chain carries TRBV15 and TRBJ1-4; D remains ambiguous. V lost 0 bases, J lost 6 bases, and 11 bases lay in between. CDR1 and CDR2 (germline): LNHNV, YYDKDF (reference sequence). The length of the CDR3 is 15 residues. In DNA form, the CDR3 reads TGTGCCACCAGCAGAGATCTGTCGGGGTATGAAAAACTGTTTTTT. It encodes CATSRDLSGYEKLFF.

This chain links TRBV7-3 with TRBJ2-7; maybe TRBD1 (6 bases). Germline CDR1 and CDR2: SGHTA and FQGTGA. Trimming shortened V by 4 bases and J by 6 bases, and 13 bases separated the two germline ends. CDR3 length equals 13 residues. This chain's CDR3 is CASSSQGSGEQYF. CDR3 sequence (DNA): TGTGCCAGCAGCTCACAGGGTTCAGGCGAGCAGTACTTC.

The rearrangement links TRBV2 to TRBJ2-5; 12 bases agree with TRBD1. The CDR3 totals 15 residues. From germline, CDR1 is SNHLY and CDR2 FYNNEI. Trimming took 6 bases from V and 5 from J; bases not matched to a gene: 7. Here the CDR3 DNA reads TGTGCCAGCAGGGGGACAGGGGGCTGGGGGGAGACCCAGTACTTC. Protein sequence: CASRGTGGWGETQYF.

As regards this clonotype: The DNA is omitted, as the CDR3 cannot be located on it reliably, and the CDR3 follows TCRdb's listing. This sequence joins TRBV19 and TRBJ1-5; no check of the table's D call, TRBD1, against the DNA was made. The CDR3 comprises 15 residues, both ends counted. Germline V gene data show CDR1 as LNHDA and CDR2 as SQIVND (reference sequence). The CDR3 is CASKPTGFGAGSQHF.

The gene calls are TRBV29-1 and TRBJ2-1, with 11 bases fitting TRBD2. Germline trimming cut 6 bases from V and 3 bases from J; bases unmatched to any gene: 7. The CDR3 is 15 residues long. Germline V CDR1 and CDR2: SQVTM, ANQGSEA. CDR3 residues: CSVEGLAEIYNEQFF. Here the CDR3 DNA reads TGCAGCGTGGAGGGACTAGCGGAAATCTACAATGAGCAGTTCTTC.